Below are 5 T cell receptor beta chains sequenced from a single sample in a study of blood T cell repertoires in COVID-19. Assay used: immunoSEQ multiplex PCR; TCRdb lists only in-frame clones, some missing. The sample lists over 130,000 clones, over 80% occurring once. Sequenced: peripheral blood. The receptors shown here come from a man in his 60s with active or convalescent COVID-19.

The table lists this clone with a count of one. V and J are TRBV27 and TRBJ1-6, with D unclear. The CDR3 covers 15 residues. The V gene lost 6 bases and the J gene lost 7 bases, with 16 bases spanning the gap. From germline, CDR1 is MNHEY and CDR2 SMNVEV (reference sequence). CDR3 DNA: TGTGCCAGCAGCTTTTCCGAACGGGGAAATTCACCCCTCCACTTT. This sequence encodes CASSFSERGNSPLHF.

V is TRBV3-1 (or the pseudogene TRBV3-2) and J is TRBJ2-3; D is undetermined. The germline V and J ends were trimmed by 1 base and 5 bases, with 7 bases remaining between them. Germline loops: CDR1 LGHDT, CDR2 YNNKEL (reference sequence). The CDR3 runs to 13 residues. The CDR3 DNA follows: TGTGCCAGCAGCCAAGGGGCGAGAGATACGCAGTATTTT. Its protein is CASSQGARDTQYF.

The chain combines TRBV29-1 with TRBJ1-4; D is possibly TRBD1 (6 bases). Trimming removed 7 bases from V and 5 bases from J, with 14 bases in between. This CDR3 region has 13 residues. CDR1 and CDR2 (germline): SQVTM, ANQGSEA. CDR3 amino acids: CSAKRTVNEKLFF. DNA of the CDR3: TGCAGCGCAAAACGGACAGTAAATGAAAAACTGTTTTTT.

The chain uses TRBV5-1 and TRBJ2-5, with 8 bases identical to TRBD1. This CDR3 is built from 17 residues. V shed 0 bases and J 5 bases; nucleotides not matched to a gene: 12. Germline CDR1 SGHRS, CDR2 YFSETQ. CDR3 coding DNA: TGCGCCAGCAGCTTGGCGGAGACAGGGGAGGATGGTGAGACCCAGTACTTC. It translates to CASSLAETGEDGETQYF.

The CDR3 loop reads CASSLLPRTDTQYF. Written as DNA, the CDR3 is TGTGCCAGCAGCTTGCTCCCACGGACAGATACGCAGTATTTT. The chain employs TRBV5-6 and TRBJ2-3; D is uncertain. The CDR3 spans 14 residues. Germline V CDR1 and CDR2: SGHDT, YYEEEE. Trimming took off 1 base at V and 3 bases at J, with 9 bases between the two ends. Complete variable domain (other parts from reference TRBV5-6 and TRBJ2-3): DAGVTQSPTHLIKTRGQQVTLRCSPKSGHDTVSWYQQALGQGPQFIFQYYEEEERQRGNFPDRFSGHQFPNYSSELNVNALLLGDSALYLCASSLLPRTDTQYFGPGTRLTVL.